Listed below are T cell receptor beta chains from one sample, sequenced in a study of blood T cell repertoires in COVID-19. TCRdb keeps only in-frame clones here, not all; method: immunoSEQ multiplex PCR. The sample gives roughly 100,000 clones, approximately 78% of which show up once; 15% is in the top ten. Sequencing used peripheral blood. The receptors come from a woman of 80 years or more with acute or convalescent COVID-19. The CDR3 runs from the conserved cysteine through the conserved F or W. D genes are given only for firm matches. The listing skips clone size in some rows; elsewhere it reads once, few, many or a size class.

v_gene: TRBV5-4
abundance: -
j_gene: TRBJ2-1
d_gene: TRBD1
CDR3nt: TGTGCCAGCCAGGGGACAGGGGGCCCCGTTTCGAATGAGCAGTTCTTC
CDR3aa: CASQGTGGPVSNEQFF

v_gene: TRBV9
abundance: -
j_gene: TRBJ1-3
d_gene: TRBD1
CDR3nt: TGTGCCAGCAGCGCGGGGACAGCTTCTGGAAACACCATATATTTT
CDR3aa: CASSAGTASGNTIYF

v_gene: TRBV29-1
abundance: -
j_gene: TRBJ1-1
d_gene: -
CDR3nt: TGCAGCGTTGACACCTCGCGGGGGTCTGAAGCTTTCTTT
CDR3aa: CSVDTSRGSEAFF

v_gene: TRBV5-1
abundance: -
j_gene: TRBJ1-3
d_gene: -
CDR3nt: TGCGCCAGCAGTAGTACAGGTGACTCTGGAAACACCATATATTTT
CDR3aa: CASSSTGDSGNTIYF

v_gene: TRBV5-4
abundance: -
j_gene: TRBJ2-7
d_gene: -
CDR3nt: TGTGCCAGCAGCCCAGGCGACAGGTCCTACGAGCAGTACTTC
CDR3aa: CASSPGDRSYEQYF

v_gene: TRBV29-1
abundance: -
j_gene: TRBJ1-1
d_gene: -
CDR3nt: TGCAGCGTTGCCCGGACGGGAAACCTCATGAACACTGAAGCTTTCTTT
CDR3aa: CSVARTGNLMNTEAFF

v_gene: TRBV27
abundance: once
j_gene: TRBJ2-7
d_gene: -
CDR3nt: TGTGCCAGCAGTTTAACTAACACTGGCTACGAGCAGTACTTC
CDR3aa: CASSLTNTGYEQYF

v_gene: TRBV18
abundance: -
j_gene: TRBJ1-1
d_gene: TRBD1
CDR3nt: TGTGCCAGCTCACCGCTACAGGGGGCGGACACTGAAGCTTTCTTT
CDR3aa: CASSPLQGADTEAFF

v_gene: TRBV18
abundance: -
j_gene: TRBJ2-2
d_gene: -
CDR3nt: TGTGCCAGCTCACCAAAACAGATTGGTAGGACTTCCACCGGGGAGCTGTTTTTT
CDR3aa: CASSPKQIGRTSTGELFF

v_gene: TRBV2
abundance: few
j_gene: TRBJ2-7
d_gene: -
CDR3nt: TGTGCCAGCAGGGGAGATTTCTACGAGCAGTACTTC
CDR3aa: CASRGDFYEQYF

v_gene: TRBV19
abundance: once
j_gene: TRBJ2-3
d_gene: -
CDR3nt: TGTGCCAGTAGTACCCGAAGCGGTGGCACAGATACGCAGTATTTT
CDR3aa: CASSTRSGGTDTQYF

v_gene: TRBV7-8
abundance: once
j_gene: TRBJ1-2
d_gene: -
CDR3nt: TGTGCCAGCAGCTTAGCGCTTCAAAGACAGAGCTCGGCCGGCTACACCTTC
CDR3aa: CASSLALQRQSSAGYTF

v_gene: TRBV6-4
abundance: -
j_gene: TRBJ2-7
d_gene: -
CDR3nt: TGTGCCAGCAGACTCTACGAGCAGTACTTC
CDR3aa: CASRLYEQYF

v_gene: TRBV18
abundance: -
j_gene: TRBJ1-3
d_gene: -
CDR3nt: TGTGCCAGCTCACCAAAAGGGGGCTCTGGAAACACCATATATTTT
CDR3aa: CASSPKGGSGNTIYF

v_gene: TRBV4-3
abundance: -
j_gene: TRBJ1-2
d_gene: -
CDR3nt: TGCGCCAGCAGCCAAGAGGTTGGGGGGTCCTATGGCTACACCTTC
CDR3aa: CASSQEVGGSYGYTF

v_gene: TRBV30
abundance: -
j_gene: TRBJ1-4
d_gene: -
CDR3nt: TGTGCCTGGTCGCAGGGTAAGAATGAAAAACTGTTTTTT
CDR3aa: CAWSQGKNEKLFF

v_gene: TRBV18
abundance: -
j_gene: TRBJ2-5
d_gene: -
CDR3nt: TGTGCCAGCTCACCACTTGGACACGACCTAGGCGAGACCCAGTACTTC
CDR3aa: CASSPLGHDLGETQYF

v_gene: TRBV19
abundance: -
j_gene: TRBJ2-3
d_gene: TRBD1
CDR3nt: TGTGCCAGTACCTTGGGGGACAGCTTATCAGATACGCAGTATTTT
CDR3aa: CASTLGDSLSDTQYF

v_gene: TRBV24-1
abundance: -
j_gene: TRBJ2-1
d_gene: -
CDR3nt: TGTGCCACCAGTGGCGTCAACCTAGCCTACAATGAGCAGTTCTTC
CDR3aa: CATSGVNLAYNEQFF

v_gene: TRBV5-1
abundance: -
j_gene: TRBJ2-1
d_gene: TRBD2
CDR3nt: TGCGCCAGCAGCCCAACCGGGACTAGCGGGAGAGGGGAGCAGTTCTTC
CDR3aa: CASSPTGTSGRGEQFF

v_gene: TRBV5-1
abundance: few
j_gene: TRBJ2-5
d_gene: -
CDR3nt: TGCGCCAGCAGCCGGACACCCGTCCAAGAGACCCAGTACTTC
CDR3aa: CASSRTPVQETQYF

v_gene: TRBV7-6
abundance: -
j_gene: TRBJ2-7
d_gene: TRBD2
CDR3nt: TGTGCCAGCAGCTGGAGCGGGAATTACGAGCAGTACTTC
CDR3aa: CASSWSGNYEQYF

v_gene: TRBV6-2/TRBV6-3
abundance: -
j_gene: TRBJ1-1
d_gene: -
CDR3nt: TGTGCCAGCAGTTACTCGGGGGCCCGGACTGAAGCTTTCTTT
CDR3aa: CASSYSGARTEAFF

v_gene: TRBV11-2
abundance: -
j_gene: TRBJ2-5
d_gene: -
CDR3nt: TGTGCCAGCAGCCCCGGGTTAAGAGAGACCCAGTACTTC
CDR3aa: CASSPGLRETQYF

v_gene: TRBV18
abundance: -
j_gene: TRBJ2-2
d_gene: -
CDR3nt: TGTGCCAGCCCGCCTGACGGGGACACCGGGGAGCTGTTTTTT
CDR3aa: CASPPDGDTGELFF

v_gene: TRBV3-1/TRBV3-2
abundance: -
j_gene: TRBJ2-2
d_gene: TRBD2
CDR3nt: TGTGCCAGCAGCCAAGGTAGCGGGAGTACCGGGGAGCTGTTTTTT
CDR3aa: CASSQGSGSTGELFF

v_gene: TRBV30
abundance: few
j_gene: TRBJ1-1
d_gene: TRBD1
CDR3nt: TGTGCCTGGTTGAGACAGGGGGGTTTAGAAGCTTTCTTT
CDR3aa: CAWLRQGGLEAFF

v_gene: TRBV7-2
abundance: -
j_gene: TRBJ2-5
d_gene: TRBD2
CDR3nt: TGTGCCAGCAGCTTAGTGTGGACTAGCGGGCAAGAGACCCAGTACTTC
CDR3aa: CASSLVWTSGQETQYF

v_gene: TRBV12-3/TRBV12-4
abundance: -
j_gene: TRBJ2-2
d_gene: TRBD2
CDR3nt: TGTGCCAGCAACCCGGGAGGGACCGGGGAGCTGTTTTTT
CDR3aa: CASNPGGTGELFF

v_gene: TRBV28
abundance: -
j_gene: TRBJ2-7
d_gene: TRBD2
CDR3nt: TGTGCCAGCAGCGTTCTAGCGGGCTACTACGAGCAGTACTTC
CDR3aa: CASSVLAGYYEQYF

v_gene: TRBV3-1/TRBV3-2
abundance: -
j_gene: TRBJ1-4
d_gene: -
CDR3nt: TGTGCCAGCAGCCGAGTGAGACAGGATGAAAAACTGTTTTTT
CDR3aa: CASSRVRQDEKLFF

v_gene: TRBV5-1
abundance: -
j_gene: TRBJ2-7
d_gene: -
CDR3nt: TGCGCCAGCAGCTTGGCTGGGACTGGCTACGAGCAGTACTTC
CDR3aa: CASSLAGTGYEQYF

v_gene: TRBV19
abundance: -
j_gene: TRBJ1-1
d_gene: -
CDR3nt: TGTGCCAGTAGCTTACAGGGGAACACTGAAGCTTTCTTT
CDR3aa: CASSLQGNTEAFF

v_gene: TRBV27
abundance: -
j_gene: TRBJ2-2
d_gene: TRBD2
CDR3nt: TGTGCCAGCAGTCTATTTCGGGGGAGGGACGGGGAGCTGTTTTTT
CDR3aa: CASSLFRGRDGELFF

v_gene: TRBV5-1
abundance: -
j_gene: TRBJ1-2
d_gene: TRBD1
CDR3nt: TGCGCCAGCAGCGCGGGTGGGACAGGCTCTGTAGCTAACTATGGCTACACCTTC
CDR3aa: CASSAGGTGSVANYGYTF

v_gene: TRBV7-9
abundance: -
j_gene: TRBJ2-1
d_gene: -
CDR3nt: TGTGCCAGCAGCTCAAGCGGGAATGAGCAGTTCTTC
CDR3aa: CASSSSGNEQFF

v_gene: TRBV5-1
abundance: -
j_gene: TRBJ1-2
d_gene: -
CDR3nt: TGCGCCAGCAGCTTGGGACCCGGCAGGGATGGCTACACCTTC
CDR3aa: CASSLGPGRDGYTF

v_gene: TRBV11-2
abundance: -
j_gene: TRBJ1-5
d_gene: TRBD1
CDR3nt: TGTGCCAGCAGCCAGACGACAGGGGGCGGTTATCAGCCCCAGCATTTT
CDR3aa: CASSQTTGGGYQPQHF

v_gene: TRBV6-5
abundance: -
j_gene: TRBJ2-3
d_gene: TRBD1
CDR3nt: TGTGCCAGCAGAGGGACAGGCACAGATACGCAGTATTTT
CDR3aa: CASRGTGTDTQYF